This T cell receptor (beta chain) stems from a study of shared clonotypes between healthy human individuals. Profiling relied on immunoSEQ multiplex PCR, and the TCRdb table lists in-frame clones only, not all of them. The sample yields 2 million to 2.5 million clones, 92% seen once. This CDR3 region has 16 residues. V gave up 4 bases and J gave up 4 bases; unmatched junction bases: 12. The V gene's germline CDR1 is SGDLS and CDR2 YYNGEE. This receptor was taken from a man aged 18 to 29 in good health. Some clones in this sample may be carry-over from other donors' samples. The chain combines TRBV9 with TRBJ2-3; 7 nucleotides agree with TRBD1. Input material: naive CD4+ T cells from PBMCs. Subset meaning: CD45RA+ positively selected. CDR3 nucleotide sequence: TGTGCCAGCAGCACGATGGGACAGCCATGGGCAGATACGCAGTATTTT. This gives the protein CASSTMGQPWADTQYF.